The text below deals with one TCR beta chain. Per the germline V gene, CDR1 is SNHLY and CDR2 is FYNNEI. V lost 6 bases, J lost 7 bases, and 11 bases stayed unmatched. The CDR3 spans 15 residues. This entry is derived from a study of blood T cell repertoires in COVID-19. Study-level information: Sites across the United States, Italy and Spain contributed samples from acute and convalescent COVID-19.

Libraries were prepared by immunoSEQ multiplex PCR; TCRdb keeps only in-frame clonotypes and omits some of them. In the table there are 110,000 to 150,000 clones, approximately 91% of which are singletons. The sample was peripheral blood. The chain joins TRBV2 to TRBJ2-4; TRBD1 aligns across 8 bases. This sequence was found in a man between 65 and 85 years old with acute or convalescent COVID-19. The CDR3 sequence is CASSPGQGGGNIQYF. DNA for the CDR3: TGTGCCAGCAGCCCAGGACAGGGCGGTGGGAACATTCAGTACTTC.